This TCR beta chain comes out of a study of shared clonotypes between healthy human individuals. Clones were sequenced by immunoSEQ multiplex PCR, and TCRdb holds only the in-frame ones, with some missing. The top ten clones hold 0.05% to 0.08% of a sample with more than 400,000 clones, 90% to 97% of them seen once. Findings of the study overall: Naive subsets tended to show greater estimated richness than memory subsets. It was the few donors that limited the genetic and exposure-history diversity represented.

As for this clone: As yet, its antigen is unknown.

Investigators divided CD4+ cells into CD45RA+ naive and CD45RA-negative memory subsets. The TCR sequence derives from a woman in her thirties in good health. Material: naive CD4+ T cells sorted from blood. Subset of the sample: CD45RA+ positively selected.

The CDR3, as DNA: TGTGCCAGCAGTTTATTTTCCGACCGAGGGCTGAGCAATCAGCCCCAGCATTTT. It yields the protein CASSLFSDRGLSNQPQHF. V gene TRBV27 combines with J gene TRBJ1-5, with D uncertain. V was shortened by 1 base and J by 1 base, with 17 bases between the two germline ends. The CDR3 loop spans 18 amino acids. CDR1 and CDR2 (germline): MNHEY, SMNVEV (reference sequence).